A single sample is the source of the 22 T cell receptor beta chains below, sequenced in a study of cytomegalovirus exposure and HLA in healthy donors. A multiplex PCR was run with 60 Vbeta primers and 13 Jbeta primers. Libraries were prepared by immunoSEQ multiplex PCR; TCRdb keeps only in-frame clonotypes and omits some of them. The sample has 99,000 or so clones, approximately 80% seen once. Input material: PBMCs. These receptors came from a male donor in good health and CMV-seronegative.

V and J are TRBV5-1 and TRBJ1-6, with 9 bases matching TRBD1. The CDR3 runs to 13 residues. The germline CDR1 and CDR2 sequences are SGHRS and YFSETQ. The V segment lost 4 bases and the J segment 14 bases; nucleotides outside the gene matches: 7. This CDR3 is CASSTTGTGSLHF. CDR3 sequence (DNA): TGCGCCAGCAGCACCACCGGGACAGGGTCCCTCCACTTT.

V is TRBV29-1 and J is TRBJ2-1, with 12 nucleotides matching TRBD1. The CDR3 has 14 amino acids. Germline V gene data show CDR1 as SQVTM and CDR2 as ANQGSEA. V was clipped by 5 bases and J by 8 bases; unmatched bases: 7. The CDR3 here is CSVRGTGGRDEQFF. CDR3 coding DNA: TGCAGCGTTCGCGGGACAGGGGGCCGCGATGAGCAGTTCTTC.

The CDR3 DNA is TGCGCCAGCAGCCCGGGACAGGGATGGGGCCAAGAGACCCAGTACTTC. Translating gives CASSPGQGWGQETQYF. This chain uses TRBV5-1 with TRBJ2-5; the match to TRBD1 covers 9 bases. The germline V gene has CDR1 SGHRS and CDR2 YFSETQ. CDR3 length: 16 amino acids. Germline trimming cut 4 bases from V and 1 base from J; bases unmatched to any gene: 8.

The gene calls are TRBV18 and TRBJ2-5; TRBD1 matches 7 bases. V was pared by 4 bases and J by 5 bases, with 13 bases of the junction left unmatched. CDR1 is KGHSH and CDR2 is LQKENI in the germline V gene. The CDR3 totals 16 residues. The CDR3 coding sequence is TGTGCCAGCTCACTACTGACAGGGTCCGTATCGGAGACCCAGTACTTC. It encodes CASSLLTGSVSETQYF.

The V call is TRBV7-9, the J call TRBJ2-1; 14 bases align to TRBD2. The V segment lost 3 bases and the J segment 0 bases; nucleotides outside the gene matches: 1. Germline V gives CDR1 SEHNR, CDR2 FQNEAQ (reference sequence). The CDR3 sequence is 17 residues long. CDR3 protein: CASSFGTSGSSYNEQFF. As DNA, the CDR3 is TGTGCCAGCAGCTTTGGGACTAGCGGGAGCTCCTACAATGAGCAGTTCTTC. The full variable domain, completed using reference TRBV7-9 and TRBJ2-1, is DTGVSQNPRHKITKRGQNVTFRCDPISEHNRLYWYRQTLGQGPEFLTYFQNEAQLEKSRLLSDRFSAERPKGSFSTLEIQRTEQGDSAMYLCASSFGTSGSSYNEQFFGPGTRLTVL.

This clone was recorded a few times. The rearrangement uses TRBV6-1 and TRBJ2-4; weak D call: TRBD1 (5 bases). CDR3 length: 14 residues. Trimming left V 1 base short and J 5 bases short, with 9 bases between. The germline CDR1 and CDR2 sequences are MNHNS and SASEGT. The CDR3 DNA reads TGTGCCAGCAGTGAAGGAGGCAGGGAAAACATTCAGTACTTC. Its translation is CASSEGGRENIQYF.

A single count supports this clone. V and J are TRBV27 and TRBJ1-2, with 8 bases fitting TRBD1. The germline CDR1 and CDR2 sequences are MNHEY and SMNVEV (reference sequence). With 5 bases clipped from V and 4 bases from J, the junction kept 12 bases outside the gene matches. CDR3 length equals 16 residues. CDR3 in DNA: TGTGCCAGCAGTACCTTACAGGGGGTTGCCCCCTATGGCTACACCTTC. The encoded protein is CASSTLQGVAPYGYTF.

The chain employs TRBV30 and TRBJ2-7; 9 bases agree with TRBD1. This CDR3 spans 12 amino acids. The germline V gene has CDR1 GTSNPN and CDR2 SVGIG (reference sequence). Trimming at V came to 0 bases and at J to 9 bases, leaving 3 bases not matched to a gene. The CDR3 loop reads CAWSVQGAVQYF. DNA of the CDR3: TGTGCCTGGAGTGTACAGGGGGCAGTGCAGTACTTC.

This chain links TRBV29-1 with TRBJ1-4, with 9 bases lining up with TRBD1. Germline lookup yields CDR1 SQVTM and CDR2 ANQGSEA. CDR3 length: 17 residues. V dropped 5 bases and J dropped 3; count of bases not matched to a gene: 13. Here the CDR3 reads CSVTGTGPLKSNEKLFF. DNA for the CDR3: TGCAGCGTTACCGGGACAGGGCCATTAAAGTCTAATGAAAAACTGTTTTTT.

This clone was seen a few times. This chain's CDR3 is CASRYPPRAERGYEQYF. The CDR3 DNA reads as TGTGCCAGCAGATACCCACCGCGAGCGGAGCGGGGGTACGAGCAGTACTTC. The rearrangement uses TRBV27 and TRBJ2-7; the match to TRBD2 covers 8 bases. Germline V gene sequence: CDR1 MNHEY, CDR2 SMNVEV (reference sequence). The CDR3 is 17 residues long. The trim removed 6 bases at V and 4 bases at J, leaving 17 bases unmatched.

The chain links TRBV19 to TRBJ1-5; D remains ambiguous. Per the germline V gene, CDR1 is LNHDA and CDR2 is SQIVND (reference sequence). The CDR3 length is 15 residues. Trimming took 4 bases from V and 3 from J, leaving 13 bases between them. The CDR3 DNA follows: TGTGCCAGTAGTACGTCCCATAACTCCAATCAGCCCCAGCATTTT. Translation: CASSTSHNSNQPQHF.

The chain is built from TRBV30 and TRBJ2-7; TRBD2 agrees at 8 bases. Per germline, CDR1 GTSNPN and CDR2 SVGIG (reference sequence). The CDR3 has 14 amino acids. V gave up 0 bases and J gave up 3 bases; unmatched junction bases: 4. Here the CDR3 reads CAWSVPGLGYEQYF. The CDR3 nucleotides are TGTGCCTGGAGTGTACCGGGACTAGGCTACGAGCAGTACTTC.

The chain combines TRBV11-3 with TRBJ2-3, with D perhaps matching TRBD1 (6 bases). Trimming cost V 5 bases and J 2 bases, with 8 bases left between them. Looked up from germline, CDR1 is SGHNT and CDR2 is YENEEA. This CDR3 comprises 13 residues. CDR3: CASSHRVTDTQYF. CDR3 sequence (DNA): TGTGCCAGCAGCCACAGGGTCACAGATACGCAGTATTTT.

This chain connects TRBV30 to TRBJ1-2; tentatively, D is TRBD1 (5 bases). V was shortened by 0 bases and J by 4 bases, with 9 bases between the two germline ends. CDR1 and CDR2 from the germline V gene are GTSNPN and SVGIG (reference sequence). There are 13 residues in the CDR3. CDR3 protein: CAWSVRQGYGYTF. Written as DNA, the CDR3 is TGTGCCTGGAGTGTAAGGCAGGGCTATGGCTACACCTTC.

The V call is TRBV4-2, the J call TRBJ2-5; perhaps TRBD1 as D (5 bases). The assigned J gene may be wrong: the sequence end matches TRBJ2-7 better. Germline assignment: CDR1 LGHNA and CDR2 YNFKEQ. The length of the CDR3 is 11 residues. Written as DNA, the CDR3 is TGTGCCAGCAGCCTCGACAGCGAGCAGTACTTC. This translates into CASSLDSEQYF.

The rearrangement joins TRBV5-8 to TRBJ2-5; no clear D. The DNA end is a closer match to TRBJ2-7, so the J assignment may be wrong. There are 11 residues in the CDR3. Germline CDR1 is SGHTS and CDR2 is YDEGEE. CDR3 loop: CASAPSYEQYF. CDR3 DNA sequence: TGTGCCAGCGCACCGTCGTACGAGCAGTACTTC.

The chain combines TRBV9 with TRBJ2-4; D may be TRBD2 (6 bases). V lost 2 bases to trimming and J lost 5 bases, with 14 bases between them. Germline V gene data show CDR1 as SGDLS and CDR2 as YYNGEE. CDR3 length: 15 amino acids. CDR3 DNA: TGTGCCAGCAGCGTTGGGTTGGAGGGCCAAAACATTCAGTACTTC. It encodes CASSVGLEGQNIQYF.

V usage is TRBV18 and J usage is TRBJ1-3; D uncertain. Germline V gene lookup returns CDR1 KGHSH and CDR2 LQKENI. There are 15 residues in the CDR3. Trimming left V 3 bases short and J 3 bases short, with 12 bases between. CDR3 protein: CASSPFLRIGNTIYF. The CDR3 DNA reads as TGTGCCAGCTCACCTTTTTTGAGGATTGGAAACACCATATATTTT.

In DNA, the CDR3 is TGTGCCAGCAGTTTAGGCCAGGCGTCCTACGAGCAGTACTTC. Translation: CASSLGQASYEQYF. The J gene is TRBJ2-7, the V gene TRBV27; D is unclear. The CDR3 contains 14 residues. Germline V CDR1 and CDR2: MNHEY, SMNVEV (reference sequence). V gave up 2 bases and J gave up 1 base, with 9 bases separating them.

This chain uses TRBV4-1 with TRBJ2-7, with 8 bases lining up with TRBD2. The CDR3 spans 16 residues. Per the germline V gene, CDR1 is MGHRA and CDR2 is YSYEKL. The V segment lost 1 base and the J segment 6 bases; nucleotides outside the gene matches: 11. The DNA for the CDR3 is TGCGCCAGCAGCCAAGCCCATGTCGGGAGGGCCTCCGAGCAGTACTTC. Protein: CASSQAHVGRASEQYF.

CDR3 DNA: TGTGCCAGCAGCGTAGATGGCGGCAGAGAGGAGACCCAGTACTTC. Its translation: CASSVDGGREETQYF. The genes are TRBV9 and TRBJ2-5; D is unclear. The germline V gene has CDR1 SGDLS and CDR2 YYNGEE. The CDR3 length is 15 residues. V lost 0 bases and J lost 5, with 14 bases in between.

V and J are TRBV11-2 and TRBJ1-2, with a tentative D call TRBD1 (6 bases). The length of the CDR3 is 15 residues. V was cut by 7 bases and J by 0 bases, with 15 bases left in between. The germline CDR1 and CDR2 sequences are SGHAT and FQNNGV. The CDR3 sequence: CASNPQDRPNYGYTF. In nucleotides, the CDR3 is TGTGCCAGCAACCCCCAGGACAGACCTAACTATGGCTACACCTTC.